Sequencing of this T cell receptor beta chain was carried out in a study of CD8 T cells in ankylosing spondylitis. Study-wide findings and caveats: Seemingly characteristic of ankylosing spondylitis blood was a TCR beta motif consisting of roughly 8 highly homologous variants. The clones that were linked to disease were reported to be significantly enriched in matched synovial fluid samples from ankylosing spondylitis patients.

On this clonotype itself: The antigen is not known.

Libraries of TCR beta came from quantitative 5'-RACE with molecular barcodes. Each CDR3 protein is one row after TCRdb ran MiXCR on the 5' RACE reads. The sample lists nearly 250,000 distinct CDR3 sequences; more than 25% were seen once. Trimming pared 4 bases from V and 3 bases from J, leaving 13 bases between. The CDR3 runs to 15 residues. Germline V gene data show CDR1 as SGHRS and CDR2 as YFSETQ. The clonotype comes from a male donor with ankylosing spondylitis or in good health (not recorded which). The chain has TRBV5-1 and TRBJ2-2; tentatively, D is TRBD1 (6 bases). The sequenced sample was blood, either unsorted or a sorted T cell fraction (not recorded which). CDR3 residues: CASSLRDTYTGELFF. The CDR3 DNA reads as TGCGCCAGCAGCCTCCGGGACACTTACACCGGGGAGCTGTTTTTT.